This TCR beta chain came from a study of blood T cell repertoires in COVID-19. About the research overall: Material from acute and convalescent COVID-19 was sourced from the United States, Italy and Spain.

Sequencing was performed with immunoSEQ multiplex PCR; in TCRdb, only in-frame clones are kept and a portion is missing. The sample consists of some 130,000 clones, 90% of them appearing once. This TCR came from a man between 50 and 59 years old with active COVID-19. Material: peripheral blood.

CDR3 nucleotide sequence: TGCAGCGTTCTTCGTGGACTACCGGGGGTAACGGGCGAGCAGTACTTC. Translated: CSVLRGLPGVTGEQYF. V and J are TRBV29-1 and TRBJ2-7; D perhaps matches TRBD2 (6 bases). The CDR3 has 16 residues. From germline, CDR1 is SQVTM and CDR2 ANQGSEA. The germline V and J ends were trimmed by 5 bases and 6 bases, with 26 bases remaining between them.